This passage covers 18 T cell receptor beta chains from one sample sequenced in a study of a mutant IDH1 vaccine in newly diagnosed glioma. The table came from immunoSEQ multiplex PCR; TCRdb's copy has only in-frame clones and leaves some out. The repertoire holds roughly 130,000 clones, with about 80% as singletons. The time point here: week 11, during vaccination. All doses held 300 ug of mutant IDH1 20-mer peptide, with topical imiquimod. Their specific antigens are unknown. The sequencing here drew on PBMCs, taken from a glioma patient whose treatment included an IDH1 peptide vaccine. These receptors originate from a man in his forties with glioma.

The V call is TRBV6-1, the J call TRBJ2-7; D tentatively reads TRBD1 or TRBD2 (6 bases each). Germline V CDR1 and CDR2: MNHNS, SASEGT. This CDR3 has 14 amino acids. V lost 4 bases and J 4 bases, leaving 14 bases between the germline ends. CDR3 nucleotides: TGTGCCAGCAGTGTGGAGGGGGGTGTGTACGAGCAGTACTTC. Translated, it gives CASSVEGGVYEQYF.

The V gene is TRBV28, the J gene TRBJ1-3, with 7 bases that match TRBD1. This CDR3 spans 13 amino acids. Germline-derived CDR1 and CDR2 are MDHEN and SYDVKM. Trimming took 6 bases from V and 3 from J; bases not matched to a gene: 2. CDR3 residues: CASRGDSGNTIYF. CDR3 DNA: TGTGCCAGCAGGGGGGACAGTGGAAACACCATATATTTT.

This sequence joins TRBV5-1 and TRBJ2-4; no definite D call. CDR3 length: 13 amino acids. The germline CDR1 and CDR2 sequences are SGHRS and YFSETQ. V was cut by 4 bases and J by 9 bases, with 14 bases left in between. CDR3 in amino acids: CASSVVPEGIQYF. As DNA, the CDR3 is TGCGCCAGCAGCGTCGTCCCCGAAGGCATTCAGTACTTC.

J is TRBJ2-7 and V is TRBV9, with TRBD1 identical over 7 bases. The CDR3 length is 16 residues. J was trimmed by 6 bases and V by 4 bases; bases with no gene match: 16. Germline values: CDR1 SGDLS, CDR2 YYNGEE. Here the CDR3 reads CASSLRGRGGAGEQYF. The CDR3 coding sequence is TGTGCCAGCAGCCTACGAGGTAGAGGGGGCGCCGGCGAGCAGTACTTC.

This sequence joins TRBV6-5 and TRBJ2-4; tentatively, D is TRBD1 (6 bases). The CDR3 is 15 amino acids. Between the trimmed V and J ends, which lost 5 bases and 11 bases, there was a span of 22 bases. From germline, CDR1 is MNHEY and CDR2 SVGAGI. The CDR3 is CASSLNRVPGWVQYF. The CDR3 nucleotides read TGTGCCAGCAGTCTTAACAGGGTTCCCGGTTGGGTTCAGTACTTC.

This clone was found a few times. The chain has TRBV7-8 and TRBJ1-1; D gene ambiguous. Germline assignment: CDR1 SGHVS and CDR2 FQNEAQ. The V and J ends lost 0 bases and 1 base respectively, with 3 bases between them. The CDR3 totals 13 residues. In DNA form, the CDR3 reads TGTGCCAGCAGCTTAGCCGAGAACACTGAAGCTTTCTTT. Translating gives CASSLAENTEAFF.

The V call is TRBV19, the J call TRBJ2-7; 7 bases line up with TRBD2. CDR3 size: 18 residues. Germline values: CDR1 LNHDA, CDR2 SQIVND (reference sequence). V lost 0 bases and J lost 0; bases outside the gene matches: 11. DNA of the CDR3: TGTGCCAGTAGTATAGATTCATCGACTAGCACTACCTCCTACGAGCAGTACTTC. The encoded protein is CASSIDSSTSTTSYEQYF.

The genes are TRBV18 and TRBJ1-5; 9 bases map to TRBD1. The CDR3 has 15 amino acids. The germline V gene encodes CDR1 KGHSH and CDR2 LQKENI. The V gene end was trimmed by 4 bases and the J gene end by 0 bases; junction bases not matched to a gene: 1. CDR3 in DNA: TGTGCCAGCTCACGGGACAGGGATAGCAATCAGCCCCAGCATTTT. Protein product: CASSRDRDSNQPQHF. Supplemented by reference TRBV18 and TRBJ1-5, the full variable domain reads NAGVMQNPRHLVRRRGQEARLRCSPMKGHSHVYWYRQLPEEGLKFMVYLQKENIIDESGMPKERFSAEFPKEGPSILRIQQVVRGDSAAYFCASSRDRDSNQPQHFGDGTRLSIL.

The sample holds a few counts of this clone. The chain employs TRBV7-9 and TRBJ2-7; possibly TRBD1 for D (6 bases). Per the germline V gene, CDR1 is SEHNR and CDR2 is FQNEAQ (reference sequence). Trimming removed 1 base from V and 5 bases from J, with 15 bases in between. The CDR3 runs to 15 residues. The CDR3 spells CASSLVRGSKNEQYF. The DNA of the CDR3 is TGTGCCAGCAGCTTAGTTAGGGGGTCGAAGAACGAGCAGTACTTC.

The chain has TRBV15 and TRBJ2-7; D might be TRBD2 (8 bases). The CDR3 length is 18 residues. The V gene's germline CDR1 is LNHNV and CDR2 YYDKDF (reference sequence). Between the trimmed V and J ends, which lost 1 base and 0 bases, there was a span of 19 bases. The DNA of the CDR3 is TGTGCCACCAGCAGAGGCCGGCCAGGGGGACTAGACTCCTACGAGCAGTACTTC. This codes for CATSRGRPGGLDSYEQYF.

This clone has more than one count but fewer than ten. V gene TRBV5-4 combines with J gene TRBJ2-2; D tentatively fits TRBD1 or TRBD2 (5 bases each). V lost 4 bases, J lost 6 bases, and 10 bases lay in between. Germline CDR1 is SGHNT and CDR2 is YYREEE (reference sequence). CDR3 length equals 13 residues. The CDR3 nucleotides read TGTGCCAGCAGCCCCTGGGGACCCGGGGAGCTGTTTTTT. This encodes CASSPWGPGELFF.

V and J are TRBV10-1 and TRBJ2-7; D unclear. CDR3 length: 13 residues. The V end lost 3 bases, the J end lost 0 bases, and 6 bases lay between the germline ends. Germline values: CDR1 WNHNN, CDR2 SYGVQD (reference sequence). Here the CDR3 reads CASSEGASYEQYF. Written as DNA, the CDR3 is TGCGCCAGCAGTGAAGGTGCCTCCTACGAGCAGTACTTC.

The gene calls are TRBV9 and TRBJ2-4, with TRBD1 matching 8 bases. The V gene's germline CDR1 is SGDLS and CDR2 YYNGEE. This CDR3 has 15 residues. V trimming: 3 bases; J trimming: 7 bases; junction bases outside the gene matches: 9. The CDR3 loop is CASSAEGQVVNIQYF. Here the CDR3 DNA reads TGTGCCAGCAGCGCCGAGGGACAGGTCGTCAACATTCAGTACTTC.

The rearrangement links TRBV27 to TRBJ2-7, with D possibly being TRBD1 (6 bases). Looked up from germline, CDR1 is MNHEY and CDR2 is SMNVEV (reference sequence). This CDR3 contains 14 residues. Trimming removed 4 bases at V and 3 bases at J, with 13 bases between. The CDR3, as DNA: TGTGCCAGCAGTTCGGCCCTAGGGGGCTACGAGCAGTACTTC. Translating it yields CASSSALGGYEQYF.

CDR3 in amino acids: CASSLSLAGNQPQHF. CDR3 sequence (DNA): TGTGCCAGCAGTTTAAGCCTGGCCGGCAATCAGCCCCAGCATTTT. This chain joins TRBV28 and TRBJ1-5; no clear D. This CDR3 has 15 amino acids. V was clipped by 2 bases and J by 2 bases, with 10 bases between them. The germline V gene has CDR1 MDHEN and CDR2 SYDVKM.

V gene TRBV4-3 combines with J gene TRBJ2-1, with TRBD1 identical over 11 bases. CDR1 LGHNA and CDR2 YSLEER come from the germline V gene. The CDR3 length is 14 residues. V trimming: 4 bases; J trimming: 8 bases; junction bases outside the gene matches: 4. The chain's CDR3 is CASSLGTGGHEQFF. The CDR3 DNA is TGCGCCAGCAGCCTGGGGACAGGGGGGCATGAGCAGTTCTTC.

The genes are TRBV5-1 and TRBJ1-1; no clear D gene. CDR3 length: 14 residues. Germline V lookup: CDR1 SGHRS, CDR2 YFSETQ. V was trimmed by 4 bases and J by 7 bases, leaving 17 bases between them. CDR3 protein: CASSLSGGTGEAFF. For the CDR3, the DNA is TGCGCCAGCAGCCTCTCAGGAGGTACGGGTGAAGCTTTCTTT.

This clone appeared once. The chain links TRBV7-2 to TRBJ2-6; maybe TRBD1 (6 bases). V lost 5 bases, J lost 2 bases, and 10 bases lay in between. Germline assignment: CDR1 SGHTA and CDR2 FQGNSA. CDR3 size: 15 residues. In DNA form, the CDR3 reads TGTGCCAGCAGCATCGCAGGGGCTGGGGCCAACGTCCTGACTTTC. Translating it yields CASSIAGAGANVLTF.